Given below is one T cell receptor beta chain in context. Antigen unknown. Specimens held about 0.9-11 million cryopreserved PBMC prior to DNA extraction. Investigators performed immunoSEQ version v3.0 at survey level. Assay used: immunoSEQ multiplex PCR; TCRdb lists only in-frame clones, some missing. The top ten hold about 14% of the sample, which has 10,000 or so clones, over 75% seen once. This record belongs to a study of long-term antiretroviral therapy in people with HIV. Study outcomes and limitations: The clones with expansion before ART were dominant in the repertoire at all time points.

The sample was unsorted PBMCs, taken 0.4 years before starting antiretroviral therapy. The TCR sequence derives from a man aged 25-40 years with HIV.

CDR3 coding DNA: TGCAGCGTTGAAGGGGGGACTGGGGCCAACGTCCTGACTTTC. Protein product: CSVEGGTGANVLTF. The chain carries TRBV29-1 and TRBJ2-6, with D perhaps being TRBD1 or TRBD2 (5 bases each). V gave up 1 base and J gave up 2 bases, with 6 bases separating them. The CDR3 extends over 14 amino acids. Germline CDR1 is SQVTM and CDR2 is ANQGSEA.